Reported below is one T cell receptor (beta chain). The CDR3 totals 14 residues. Germline CDR1 and CDR2: SNHLY and FYNNEI. V lost 6 bases to trimming and J lost 5 bases; unmatched junction nucleotides: 7. Clones were sequenced by immunoSEQ multiplex PCR, and TCRdb holds only the in-frame ones, with some missing. The sample includes over 200,000 clones, more than 75% of them seen just once. This sample is part of a study of blood T cell repertoires in COVID-19. The origin of this receptor is a woman in her thirties or forties who had recovered from COVID-19. The J gene is TRBJ2-1, the V gene TRBV2, with 7 bases aligning to TRBD1. The material sequenced was peripheral blood. CDR3 residues: CASSPGQTNNEQFF. Here the CDR3 DNA reads TGTGCCAGCAGCCCGGGACAGACCAACAATGAGCAGTTCTTC.